This T cell receptor (beta chain) was retrieved from a study of regulatory T cells in long-lasting Graves disease. There are many counts of this clonotype. iRepertoire HTBI primers and Arm-PCR of CDR3 regions built TCR beta libraries. TCRdb re-derived calls from the multiplex PCR reads in MiXCR, one entry per CDR3 protein. The data contain approximately 400,000 distinct CDR3 sequences, roughly 12% of them singletons. Time point denoted: newly diagnosed GD, antithyroid drugs for less than 3 months. From RNA extracted from PBMCs, the TCR library was made. The CDR3 spans 17 residues. CDR1 is SGHRS, CDR2 YFSETQ, per germline. Trimming took off 1 base at V and 2 bases at J, with 16 bases between the two ends. This sample was shared with a second study, whose subject was T cells in Graves' hyperthyroidism and ophthalmopathy. In that study: Stable hyperthyroidism was separated from ophthalmopathy by a model based on 13 V-J features.

This receptor was taken from a woman younger than 30 with Graves disease. The source material was peripheral blood mononuclear cells (PBMCs), sampled at new diagnosis, from a patient treated with antithyroid drugs. The chain has TRBV5-1 and TRBJ1-3; tentatively, D is TRBD1 (5 bases). The CDR3 nucleotides read TGCGCCAGCAGCTTGAGTAATGGCAGGGTCACTGGAAACACCATATATTTT. Protein: CASSLSNGRVTGNTIYF.